The sequence of this TCR beta chain was determined in a study of radiation and T cells in renal cell carcinoma (TCRdb year 2020). Study-level background: In total, 50 or so samples underwent TCR beta sequencing: around 26 tumors plus 27 peripheral blood samples. The last blood draw happened 4 weeks after radiation, timed to coincide with nephrectomy. Across all 50 or so samples, under 4,500,000 unique CDR3 nucleotide sequences, encoding approximately 2.5 million unique CDR3 amino acid sequences, were identified.

The full study reports these points: Top tumor clonotypes rose in blood from baseline to 2 weeks post-radiation, then contracted by 4 weeks, suggesting transient expansion of tumor-resident clones. Changes in the blood repertoire were not tracked past 4 weeks after treatment. Because pretreatment tumor biopsies were not available, the baseline intratumoral presence of clonotypes could not be determined. Effects of radiation dose or scheduling on the TCR repertoire could not be addressed with the single-armed trial design.

On this clone itself: Its antigen specificity is not known. Base qualities are not provided; no much larger clone lies one nucleotide away.

From the germline V gene, CDR1 is SGHVS and CDR2 is FNYEAQ. A distance of 9 bases separates the germline ends of V and J, which lose 5 bases and 0 bases respectively. Including the terminal cysteine and phenylalanine, the CDR3 comprises 14 residues. The entry retains the CDR3 DNA only, 42 bases that are in frame from base 1. Following the manufacturer's recommendations, the immunoSEQ kit was used to generate TCR beta libraries from genomic DNA. To prepare libraries, a first multiplex PCR with proprietary primers was run, followed by a second PCR that added unique barcodes, and a bead cleanup was done after each round. Each sample batch included a kit-provided positive control reaction and a negative control reaction. The final libraries were assessed on an Agilent 4200 TapeStation D1000 ScreenTape, pooled by volume, and quantified by qPCR. Sequencing was performed on an Illumina NextSeq500 with a MidOutput 150-cycle cartridge, and 156 Read1 and 15 Index1 cycles were run with kit custom primers. The pooled library was loaded at around 1.1 pM with a roughly 20% PhiX control spike-in. In the paper's pipeline: Vendor-processed data were analyzed in R, with a clonotype defined as all T cells sharing the same CDR3 nucleotide sequence. For clone abundance analyses, frequencies were normalized to the 10,000 most abundant clones per sample. Public T cell clones, which averaged fewer than five per sample, were excluded before analysis. An abundance difference of at least 32-fold between compartments was the criterion for calling clonotypes tumor-enriched or baseline blood-enriched. A beta-binomial differential abundance model was used to identify clonotypes that expanded or contracted between blood time points. Tumor-blood repertoire similarity was measured with the Baroni-Urbani and Buser coefficient, and group comparisons used two-tailed Wilcoxon tests in R. Not all clones reach the TCRdb copy of this immuneACCESS table, which keeps in-frame sequences only. Checked studies attribute under half of the gap to unresolved V genes and leave the rest unexplained. That table is the source of V, J and clone size, and D and trimming were worked out from the DNA. This sample is represented by tens of thousands of clones; 85% of them were singletons. Roughly a tenth of the sample goes to the ten largest clones.

The time point label, read with the paper, signifies: blood 4 weeks post-SBRT, at nephrectomy. The treatment or condition label here, explained by the study, means: 15 Gy SBRT to primary tumor, nephrectomy 4 weeks later. Samples came from a clinical trial, in which primary renal cell carcinomas received 15 Gy stereotactic body radiation therapy followed by nephrectomy 4 weeks later. Serial peripheral blood from radiation-treated patients was sampled at baseline, 2 weeks and 4 weeks after SBRT to track tumor-enriched clonotypes. All patients had renal cell carcinoma with clear cell pathology. Genomic DNA for TCR sequencing was prepared using the QIAamp DNA Blood Mini Kit (Qiagen). The analyses included just those samples that passed every quality control check.

The material sequenced was blood, taken from a patient whose treatment included radiotherapy and nephrectomy. The TCR was taken from a man aged 45-65 years with renal cell carcinoma. The receptor chain draws on TRBV7-6 and TRBJ2-3, with no reliable assignment of the D segment. CDR3 region: CASSLTTSTDTQYF. Read as DNA, the sequence is TGTGCCAGCAGCCTGACAACTAGCACAGATACGCAGTATTTT.